This T cell receptor beta chain came from a study of blood T cell repertoires in COVID-19 (TCRdb year 2020). With regard to the full study: Samples covering the acute and convalescent phases of COVID-19 were provided by collaborators in the United States, Italy and Spain. Deeply sampled blood TCRbeta repertoires from subjects exposed to, actively infected with, or recovered from COVID-19 were included in the dataset. Sample metadata almost always included a de-identified subject ID, COVID-19 status, age in years and sex. Samples were obtained from the ongoing ImmuneRACE study (first 160 participants) and from 1,254 subjects provided by 6 global collaborators. A freely available public database, intended as a resource for researchers studying the immune response to SARS-CoV-2, is where the repertoires were released. The material from the prospective study consisted of cDNA or gDNA derived from T cells, B-cell-depleted T cells, or PBMCs. Where available, HLA class I and class II types were obtained from metadata supplied by the sample provider rather than from assay-based typing.

Summary of the overall study and its limitations: The quantity of clinical and demographic metadata differed by source and by participant and was supplied without curation.

Inclusive of the bounding cysteine and phenylalanine, the CDR3 is 14 residues long. Just CDR3 DNA is preserved here, 42 bases in frame from base 1. Between the V and J ends, shortened by 0 bases and 9 bases respectively, the junction contains 12 bases. TCRbeta CDR3 regions were amplified from genomic DNA using the immunoSEQ Assay, a bias-controlled multiplex PCR. Under the source paper's analysis protocol: Nucleated cell counts per sample were estimated from amplification of reference gene primers within the assay. To quantify the absolute abundance of each unique TCRbeta CDR3 rearrangement, sequence reads were collapsed and filtered. For each sample, productive Simpson clonality was calculated by taking the square root of Simpson's diversity index across productive rearrangements. The immuneACCESS repertoire file appears here via TCRdb, limited to in-frame rearrangements. These files lack a portion of the clones; in checked studies, under half of the deficit traces to unresolved V genes, and the cause of the others is not known. The DNA gave D and trimming, while V, J and clone size come from that table. Recorded for this sample are around 68,000 clones; 85% to 90% of them occurred a single time. The ten top clones hold roughly 2.8% of the sample.

As regards this clone: Its antigen specificity is not known. The input lacks base qualities; no much larger clone sits a single base away.

The collaborating institutions used their own protocols to collect whole blood in K2EDTA tubes. For TCRbeta analysis, collaborators shipped samples as frozen whole blood, isolated PBMCs, or DNA extracted from either of those sample types. The specimen was peripheral blood. The receptor was derived from a man in his forties or fifties with acute or convalescent COVID-19. Recombination joined TRBV23-1 with TRBJ1-5; no confident D gene assignment can be made. TRBV23-1 is an open reading frame whose function is uncertain. The CDR3 reads as follows: CASSQSGGLTPQHF. In nucleotides, the sequence is TGCGCCAGCAGTCAATCGGGCGGGTTAACGCCCCAGCATTTT.